This T cell receptor (beta chain) stems from a study of blood T cell repertoires in COVID-19. Overall study: Researchers got acute and convalescent COVID-19 samples from the United States, Italy and Spain. T cells, B-cell-depleted T cells, or PBMCs provided the cDNA or gDNA that served as material.

Profiled with immunoSEQ multiplex PCR; TCRdb holds only in-frame clones, not every one. The sample has tens of thousands of clones, under 90% seen once. The CDR3 runs 13 residues. V gave up 2 bases and J gave up 5 bases, with 7 bases separating them. Germline V lookup: CDR1 MNHEY, CDR2 SVGAGI. The sequence was collected from a woman aged 55-70 years with acute or convalescent COVID-19. Sequencing was performed on peripheral blood. The chain joins TRBV6-5 to TRBJ1-5; unclear D gene. For the CDR3, the DNA is TGTGCCAGCAGTTACACGACTCATCAGCCCCAGCATTTT. Its translation: CASSYTTHQPQHF.